This passage covers 26 T cell receptor beta chains from one sample sequenced in a study of blood T cell repertoires in COVID-19. The method was immunoSEQ multiplex PCR; TCRdb's version includes in-frame clones alone and lacks a portion of them. The table includes tens of thousands of clones, more than 80% detected once. Specimen: peripheral blood. The receptors derive from a woman older than 75 with acute or convalescent COVID-19.

This clone was seen just once. The gene calls are TRBV30 and TRBJ2-4; D possibly corresponds to TRBD1 (5 bases). The CDR3 spans 15 residues. The germline gives CDR1 GTSNPN, CDR2 SVGIG (reference sequence). The V and J ends lost 2 bases and 1 base respectively, with 12 bases between them. CDR3 amino acids: CAWSTHRIAKNIQYF. The CDR3 DNA sequence: TGTGCCTGGAGTACCCACAGGATCGCCAAAAACATTCAGTACTTC.

The chain carries TRBV19 and TRBJ1-5, with D unclear. The CDR3 consists of 13 residues. The germline CDR1 and CDR2 sequences are LNHDA and SQIVND (reference sequence). Trimming shortened V by 6 bases and J by 3 bases, and 9 bases separated the two germline ends. The CDR3 region has the DNA TGTGCCAGTAGGCGAGGGAACAATCAGCCCCAGCATTTT. Protein product: CASRRGNNQPQHF.

The chain has TRBV2 and TRBJ1-1, with unresolved D. The V end was cut by 6 bases, the J end by 10 bases, with 18 bases between. CDR1 is SNHLY, CDR2 FYNNEI, per germline. There are 13 residues in the CDR3. This CDR3 is CASSSFLGGGAFF. The CDR3 DNA is TGTGCCAGCAGCTCATTTTTGGGTGGCGGAGCTTTCTTT. Based on the CDR3 plus reference TRBV2 and TRBJ1-1, the full variable domain is EPEVTQTPSHQVTQMGQEVILRCVPISNHLYFYWYRQILGQKVEFLVSFYNNEISEKSEIFDDQFSVERPDGSNFTLKIRSTKLEDSAMYFCASSSFLGGGAFFGQGTRLTVV.

The count of this clone is one. J is TRBJ2-7 and V is TRBV6-5; 7 bases line up with TRBD1. The CDR3 runs 12 residues. Looked up from germline, CDR1 is MNHEY and CDR2 is SVGAGI. The CDR3 nucleotides are TGTGTTACTAGACAGGGCTCCTACGAGCAGTACTTC. Translation gives CVTRQGSYEQYF.

The V gene is TRBV29-1, the J gene TRBJ2-5; TRBD2 aligns across 8 bases. The CDR3 has 14 residues. The V gene's germline CDR1 is SQVTM and CDR2 ANQGSEA. J lost 5 bases, V lost 4 bases, and 9 bases had no gene match. The DNA of the CDR3 is TGCAGCGTTGGGCCTAGCGGGTTCGGGGAGACCCAGTACTTC. Its translation is CSVGPSGFGETQYF.

This chain connects TRBV6-4 to TRBJ1-5, with D possibly matching TRBD1 (6 bases). CDR3 size: 14 residues. Trimming pared 6 bases from V and 5 bases from J, leaving 14 bases between. CDR1 and CDR2 (germline): MRHNA, SNTAGT. CDR3 nucleotides: TGTGCCAGCAGGGACAGCGTTCGTTATCAGCCCCAGCATTTT. Translation gives CASRDSVRYQPQHF.

The chain is built from TRBV6-1 and TRBJ2-1, with 9 bases fitting TRBD2. The length of the CDR3 is 16 residues. Trimming cost V 4 bases and J 6 bases; bases outside gene matches: 10. Germline-derived CDR1 and CDR2 are MNHNS and SASEGT. CDR3 residues: CASSAGTSYLVNEQFF. In nucleotides, the CDR3 is TGTGCCAGCAGTGCTGGGACTAGCTATCTGGTCAATGAGCAGTTCTTC.

V is TRBV5-1 and J is TRBJ2-2, with D perhaps TRBD2 (5 bases). CDR1 is SGHRS, CDR2 YFSETQ, per germline. There are 14 residues in the CDR3. Trimming cost V 5 bases and J 5 bases, with 13 bases left between them. CDR3 nucleotides: TGCGCCAGCAGTAATCTGGGGAGTACCGGGGAGCTGTTTTTT. This gives the protein CASSNLGSTGELFF.

The V call is TRBV24-1, the J call TRBJ1-3, with D tentatively TRBD1 (6 bases). Germline CDR1 reads KGHDR; CDR2 reads SFDVKD. Trimming cost V 8 bases and J 0 bases, with 10 bases left between them. The CDR3 runs 14 residues. In DNA form, the CDR3 reads TGTGCCACCATCCGGGACAACTCTGGAAACACCATATATTTT. It translates to CATIRDNSGNTIYF.

This clone was seen just once. The chain uses TRBV5-1 and TRBJ2-2; no definite D call. Germline-derived CDR1 and CDR2 are SGHRS and YFSETQ. V lost 3 bases and J 0 bases, leaving 9 bases between the germline ends. The CDR3 consists of 15 residues. CDR3 sequence: CASSSTASNTGELFF. The CDR3 DNA follows: TGCGCCAGCAGCTCAACAGCTTCGAACACCGGGGAGCTGTTTTTT.

This clone was seen only a few times. The chain is built from TRBV12-3 or TRBV12-4 and TRBJ2-3, with D unclear. V was clipped by 8 bases and J by 7 bases, with 10 bases between them. This CDR3 spans 11 amino acids. CDR3 sequence reads: CASRTGYTQYF. The CDR3 DNA is TGTGCCAGCCGTACCGGGTATACGCAGTATTTT.

The chain links TRBV4-2 to TRBJ1-4; D gene uncertain. Germline loops: CDR1 LGHNA, CDR2 YNFKEQ. The V end was cut by 2 bases, the J end by 0 bases, with 16 bases between. The CDR3 totals 18 residues. The CDR3 sequence is CASSQFISGDATNEKLFF. Here the CDR3 DNA reads TGTGCCAGCAGCCAATTTATATCCGGGGATGCAACTAATGAAAAACTGTTTTTT.

The genes are TRBV4-1 and TRBJ2-2; a weak D match, TRBD1 (5 bases). This CDR3 has 15 amino acids. Germline-derived CDR1 and CDR2 are MGHRA and YSYEKL. The germline V and J ends were trimmed by 0 bases and 3 bases, with 8 bases remaining between them. The CDR3 loop reads CASSQEVRDTGELFF. The DNA of the CDR3 is TGCGCCAGCAGCCAAGAGGTCAGGGACACCGGGGAGCTGTTTTTT.

This chain uses TRBV5-8 with TRBJ1-1; possibly TRBD1 for D (5 bases). With 1 base removed from V and 3 bases from J, the gap between germline ends came to 10 bases. The CDR3 runs 14 residues. CDR1 SGHTS and CDR2 YDEGEE come from the germline V gene. The CDR3 DNA is TGTGCCAGCAGCTTGTATTCGGGGGACACTGAAGCTTTCTTT. It yields the protein CASSLYSGDTEAFF.

In this sample, this clone turned up a few times. This sequence joins TRBV5-6 and TRBJ1-2; a possible D gene is TRBD1 (6 bases). V lost 3 bases to trimming and J lost 5 bases, with 14 bases between them. The germline CDR1 and CDR2 sequences are SGHDT and YYEEEE. This CDR3 comprises 14 residues. CDR3 in amino acids: CASSSGRGWYGYTF. The CDR3 nucleotides read TGTGCCAGCAGCTCAGGCAGGGGCTGGTATGGCTACACCTTC.

The rearrangement uses TRBV4-1 and TRBJ2-5, with TRBD2 as a possible D gene (5 bases). This CDR3 spans 14 amino acids. The germline V and J ends were trimmed by 5 bases and 1 base, with 11 bases remaining between them. Germline V CDR1 and CDR2: MGHRA, YSYEKL. The CDR3 here is CASSTPGFQETQYF. The CDR3 DNA is TGCGCCAGCAGCACCCCGGGATTCCAAGAGACCCAGTACTTC.

This chain links TRBV7-9 with TRBJ2-3; D perhaps matches TRBD2 (6 bases). The CDR3 spans 14 residues. Germline V gene data show CDR1 as SEHNR and CDR2 as FQNEAQ (reference sequence). V lost 5 bases to trimming and J lost 1 base, with 10 bases between them. CDR3 nucleotides: TGTGCCAGCAGCCTGACTAGTGGCACAGATACGCAGTATTTT. The encoded protein is CASSLTSGTDTQYF.

This rearrangement joins TRBV6-1 to TRBJ1-4; maybe TRBD1 (5 bases). The germline CDR1 and CDR2 sequences are MNHNS and SASEGT. There are 14 residues in the CDR3. The V and J ends lost 2 bases and 8 bases respectively, with 12 bases between them. The CDR3 nucleotides are TGTGCCAGCAGTGAAAGGAGGGGAGGGGAAAAACTGTTTTTT. Protein sequence: CASSERRGGEKLFF.

The rearrangement uses TRBV5-6 and TRBJ2-1, with 8 positions matching TRBD2. Germline V gene lookup returns CDR1 SGHDT and CDR2 YYEEEE. CDR3 size: 15 residues. The junction had 8 bases not matched to a gene; V was cut back by 0 bases and J by 9 bases. The CDR3 here is CASSLAAGGRGEQFF. DNA for the CDR3: TGTGCCAGCAGCTTGGCGGCGGGGGGCCGGGGTGAGCAGTTCTTC.

The chain recombines TRBV11-2 with TRBJ2-7, with TRBD1 matching 10 bases. Trimming took 4 bases from V and 1 from J; bases not matched to a gene: 10. Germline V gene sequence: CDR1 SGHAT, CDR2 FQNNGV. The CDR3 sequence is 17 residues long. Here the CDR3 reads CASSSTSGTGASYEQYF. CDR3 nucleotide sequence: TGTGCCAGCAGCTCAACCTCCGGGACAGGGGCTTCCTACGAGCAGTACTTC.

This rearrangement joins TRBV3-1 (or the pseudogene TRBV3-2) to TRBJ2-7; 7 bases match TRBD1. Per the germline V gene, CDR1 is LGHDT and CDR2 is YNNKEL (reference sequence). This CDR3 has 15 residues. V gave up 6 bases and J gave up 0 bases; unmatched junction bases: 8. The CDR3 DNA sequence: TGTGCCAGCAGTCAATTTGGGGACAGCTCCTACGAGCAGTACTTC. As protein: CASSQFGDSSYEQYF.

This clone was detected only a few times. The V and J genes are TRBV7-9 and TRBJ2-3; a possible D gene is TRBD1 (6 bases). V lost 7 bases, J lost 1 base, and 15 bases lay in between. The CDR3 consists of 15 residues. The germline CDR1 and CDR2 sequences are SEHNR and FQNEAQ (reference sequence). The CDR3, as DNA: TGTGCCAGCACCCTCGGGACACCTCGCACAGATACGCAGTATTTT. It is translated as CASTLGTPRTDTQYF.

This sequence joins TRBV4-1 and TRBJ2-7; TRBD1 might be the D (6 bases). Germline CDR1 reads MGHRA; CDR2 reads YSYEKL. The CDR3 runs 14 residues. The V end was cut by 2 bases, the J end by 8 bases, with 16 bases between. The CDR3 sequence: CASSQSGTLNKQYF. CDR3 sequence (DNA): TGCGCCAGCAGCCAATCCGGGACACTCAACAAGCAGTACTTC.

This sequence joins TRBV7-9 and TRBJ2-7, with 9 positions matching TRBD2. The CDR3 is 14 amino acids. Germline-derived CDR1 and CDR2 are SEHNR and FQNEAQ (reference sequence). J lost 5 bases, V lost 2 bases, and 4 bases had no gene match. CDR3 DNA: TGTGCCAGCAGCTTATCGGCGGGAGGGAACGAGCAGTACTTC. Its translation is CASSLSAGGNEQYF.

The J gene is TRBJ1-3, the V gene TRBV13, with 8 bases aligning to TRBD1. In germline, CDR1 is PRHDT, CDR2 FYEKMQ (reference sequence). The CDR3 is 17 amino acids. V shed 1 base and J 1 base; nucleotides not matched to a gene: 6. The DNA of the CDR3 is TGTGCCAGCAGCTTAGTCCAGGGGGCAAGATCTGGAAACACCATATATTTT. Its protein is CASSLVQGARSGNTIYF.

The chain has TRBV6-5 and TRBJ1-1; weak D call: TRBD1 (6 bases). Germline CDR1 is MNHEY and CDR2 is SVGAGI. The CDR3 loop spans 13 amino acids. In DNA, the CDR3 is TGTGAAATCAGGGGACAAATTAACACTGAAGCTTTCTTT. Translating it yields CEIRGQINTEAFF.